One T cell receptor (beta chain) is described in this entry. In the authors' workflow: Quantification of nucleated cells was approximated via reference gene primer amplification. Data came from immunoSEQ multiplex PCR; TCRdb stores just in-frame clones and leaves some out. That table is the source of V, J and clone size, and D and trimming were worked out from the DNA. The repertoire holds some 87,000 clones, with roughly 80% as singletons. CDR3 length equals 16 residues. Per germline, CDR1 ENHRY and CDR2 SYGVKD. Trimming at V came to 6 bases and at J to 3 bases, leaving 6 bases not matched to a gene. The record originates from a study of blood T cell repertoires in COVID-19. About the study: Whether acute or convalescent, the COVID-19 samples came from the United States, Italy and Spain. T cells, B-cell-depleted T cells, or PBMCs supplied cDNA or gDNA.

Sequenced material: peripheral blood. The clonotype comes from an elderly man with active or convalescent COVID-19. The chain links TRBV10-3 to TRBJ2-5, with TRBD2 matching over 14 bases. CDR3 protein: CAIRGTSGGEEETQYF. The CDR3 DNA follows: TGTGCCATCAGAGGGACTAGCGGGGGTGAGGAAGAGACCCAGTACTTC.